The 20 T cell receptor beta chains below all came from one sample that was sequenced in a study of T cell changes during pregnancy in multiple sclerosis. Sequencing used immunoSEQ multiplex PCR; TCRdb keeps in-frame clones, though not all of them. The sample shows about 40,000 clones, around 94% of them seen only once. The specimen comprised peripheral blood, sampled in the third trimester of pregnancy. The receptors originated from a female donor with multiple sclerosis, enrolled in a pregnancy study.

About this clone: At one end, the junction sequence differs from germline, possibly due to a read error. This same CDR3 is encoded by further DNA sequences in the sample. CDR3 loop: CASSYRGLYEQYF. The CDR3, as DNA: TGTGCTAGCAGCTACAGGGGGCTCTACGAGCAGTACTTC. The V gene is TRBV7-9, the J gene TRBJ2-7, with 9 bases matching TRBD1. In germline, CDR1 is SEHNR, CDR2 FQNEAQ (reference sequence). This CDR3 is built from 13 residues.

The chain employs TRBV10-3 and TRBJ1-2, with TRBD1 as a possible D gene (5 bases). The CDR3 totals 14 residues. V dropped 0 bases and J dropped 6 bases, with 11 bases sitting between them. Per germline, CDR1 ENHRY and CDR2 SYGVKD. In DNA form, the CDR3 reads TGTGCCATCAGTGAGTCTGCAGGGAGGAATGGCTACACCTTC. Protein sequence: CAISESAGRNGYTF.

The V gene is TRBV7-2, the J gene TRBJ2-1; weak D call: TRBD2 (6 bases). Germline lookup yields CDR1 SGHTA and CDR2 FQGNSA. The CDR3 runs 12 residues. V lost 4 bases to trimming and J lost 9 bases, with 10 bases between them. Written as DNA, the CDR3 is TGTGCCAGCAGCTCCCGGGAGCGTGAGCAGTTCTTC. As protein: CASSSREREQFF.

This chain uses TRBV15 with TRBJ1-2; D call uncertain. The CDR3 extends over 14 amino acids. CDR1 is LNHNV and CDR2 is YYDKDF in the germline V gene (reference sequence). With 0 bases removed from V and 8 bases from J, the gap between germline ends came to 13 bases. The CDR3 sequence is CATSRDTLARGYTF. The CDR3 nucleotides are TGTGCCACCAGCAGAGATACCCTGGCTAGAGGCTACACCTTC.

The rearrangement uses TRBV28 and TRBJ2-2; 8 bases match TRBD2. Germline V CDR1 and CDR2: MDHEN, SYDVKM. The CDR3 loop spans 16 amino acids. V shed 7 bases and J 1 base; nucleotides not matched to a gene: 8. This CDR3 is CASTPRGGMNTGELFF. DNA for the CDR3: TGTGCCAGCACCCCTCGGGGGGGAATGAACACCGGGGAGCTGTTTTTT.

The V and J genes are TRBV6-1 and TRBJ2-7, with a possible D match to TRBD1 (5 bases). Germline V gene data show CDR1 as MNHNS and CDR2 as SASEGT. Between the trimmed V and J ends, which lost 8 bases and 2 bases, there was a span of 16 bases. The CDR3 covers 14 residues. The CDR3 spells CASLGNQGPYEQYF. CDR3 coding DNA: TGTGCCAGCCTGGGGAACCAGGGCCCCTACGAGCAGTACTTC.

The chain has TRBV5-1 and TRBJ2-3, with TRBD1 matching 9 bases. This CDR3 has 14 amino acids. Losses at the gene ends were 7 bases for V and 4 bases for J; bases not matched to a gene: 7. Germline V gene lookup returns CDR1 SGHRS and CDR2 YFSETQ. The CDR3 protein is CASVRDRVPDTQYF. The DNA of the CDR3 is TGCGCCAGCGTCCGGGACAGGGTCCCAGATACGCAGTATTTT.

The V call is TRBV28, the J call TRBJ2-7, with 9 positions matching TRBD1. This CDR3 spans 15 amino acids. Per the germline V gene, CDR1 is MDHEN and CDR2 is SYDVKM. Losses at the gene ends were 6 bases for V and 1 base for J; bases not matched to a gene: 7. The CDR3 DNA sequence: TGTGCCAGCAGCGGACAGGGGAAGGGGTCCTACGAGCAGTACTTC. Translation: CASSGQGKGSYEQYF. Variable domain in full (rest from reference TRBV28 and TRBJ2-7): DVKVTQSSRYLVKRTGEKVFLECVQDMDHENMFWYRQDPGLGLRLIYFSYDVKMKEKGDIPEGYSVSREKKERFSLILESASTNQTSMYLCASSGQGKGSYEQYFGPGTRLTVT.

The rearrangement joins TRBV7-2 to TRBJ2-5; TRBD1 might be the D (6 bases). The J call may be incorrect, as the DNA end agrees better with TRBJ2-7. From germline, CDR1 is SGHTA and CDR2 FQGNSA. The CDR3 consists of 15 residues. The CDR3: CASSGWGLGDYEQYF. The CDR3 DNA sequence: TGTGCCAGCAGCGGCTGGGGGCTCGGAGACTACGAGCAGTACTTC.

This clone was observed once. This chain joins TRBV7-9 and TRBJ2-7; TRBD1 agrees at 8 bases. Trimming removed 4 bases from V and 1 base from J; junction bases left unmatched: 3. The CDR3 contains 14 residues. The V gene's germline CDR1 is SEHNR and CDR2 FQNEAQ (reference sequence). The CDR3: CASSSRDRSYEQYF. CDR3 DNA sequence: TGTGCCAGCAGCTCCCGGGACAGGTCCTACGAGCAGTACTTC.

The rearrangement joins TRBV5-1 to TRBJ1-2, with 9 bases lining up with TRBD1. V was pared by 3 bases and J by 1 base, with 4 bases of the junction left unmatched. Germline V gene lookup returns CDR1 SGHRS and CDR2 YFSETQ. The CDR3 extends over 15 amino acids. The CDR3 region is CASSSGDRVNYGYTF. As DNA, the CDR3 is TGCGCCAGCAGCTCAGGGGACAGGGTTAACTATGGCTACACCTTC.

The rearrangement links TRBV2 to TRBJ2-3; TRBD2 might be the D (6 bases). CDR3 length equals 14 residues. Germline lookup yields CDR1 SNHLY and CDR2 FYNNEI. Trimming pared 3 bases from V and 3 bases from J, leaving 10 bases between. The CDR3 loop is CASSEEGRTDTQYF. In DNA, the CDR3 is TGTGCCAGCAGTGAGGAGGGCCGGACAGATACGCAGTATTTT.

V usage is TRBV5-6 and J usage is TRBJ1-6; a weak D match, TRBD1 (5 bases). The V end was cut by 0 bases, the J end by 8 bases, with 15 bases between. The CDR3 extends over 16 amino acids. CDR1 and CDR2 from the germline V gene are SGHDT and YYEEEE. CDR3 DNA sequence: TGTGCCAGCAGCTTGGCCCCTGGAGACAGAGATTCACCCCTCCACTTT. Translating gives CASSLAPGDRDSPLHF.

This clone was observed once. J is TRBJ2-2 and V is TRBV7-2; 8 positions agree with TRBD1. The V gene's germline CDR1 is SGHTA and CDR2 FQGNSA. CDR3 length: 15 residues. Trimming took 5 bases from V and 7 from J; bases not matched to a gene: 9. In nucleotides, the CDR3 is TGTGCCAGCAGCCGGGGACAGGAGTTGGGCGGGGAGCTGTTTTTT. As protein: CASSRGQELGGELFF.

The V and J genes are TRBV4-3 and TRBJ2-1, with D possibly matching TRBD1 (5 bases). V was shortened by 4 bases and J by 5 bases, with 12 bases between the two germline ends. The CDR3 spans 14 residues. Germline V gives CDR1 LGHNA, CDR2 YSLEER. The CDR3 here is CASSLGAANNEQFF. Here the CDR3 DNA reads TGCGCCAGCAGCCTAGGGGCCGCCAACAATGAGCAGTTCTTC.

CDR3 residues: CASSYSSGAGNTIYF. The DNA for the CDR3 is TGTGCCAGCAGTTACTCATCAGGGGCGGGAAACACCATATATTTT. The J gene is TRBJ1-3, the V gene TRBV6-6, with D perhaps matching TRBD1 (6 bases). The germline V and J ends were trimmed by 0 bases and 4 bases, with 10 bases remaining between them. The CDR3 consists of 15 residues. Per germline, CDR1 MNHNY and CDR2 SVGAGI (reference sequence).

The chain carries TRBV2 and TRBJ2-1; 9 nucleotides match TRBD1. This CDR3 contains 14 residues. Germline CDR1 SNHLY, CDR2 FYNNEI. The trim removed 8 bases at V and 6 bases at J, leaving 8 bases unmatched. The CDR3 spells CASATGTGFNEQFF. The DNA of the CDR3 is TGTGCCAGCGCTACTGGGACAGGGTTCAATGAGCAGTTCTTC.

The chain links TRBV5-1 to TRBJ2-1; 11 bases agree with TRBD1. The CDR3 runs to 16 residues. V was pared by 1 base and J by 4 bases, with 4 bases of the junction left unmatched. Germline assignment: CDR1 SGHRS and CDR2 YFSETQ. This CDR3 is CASSLTGTGGYNEQFF. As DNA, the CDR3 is TGCGCCAGCAGCTTGACCGGGACAGGGGGATACAATGAGCAGTTCTTC.

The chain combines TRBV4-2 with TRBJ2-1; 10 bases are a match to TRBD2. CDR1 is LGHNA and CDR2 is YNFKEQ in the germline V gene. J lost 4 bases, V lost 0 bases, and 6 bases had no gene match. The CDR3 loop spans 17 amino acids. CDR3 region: CASSQESSGGIYNEQFF. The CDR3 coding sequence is TGTGCCAGCAGCCAAGAATCTAGCGGGGGAATTTACAATGAGCAGTTCTTC.

The CDR3 here is CASRPDREAEAFF. The CDR3 DNA is TGTGCCAGCAGACCGGACAGAGAAGCTGAAGCTTTCTTT. The chain is built from TRBV7-2 and TRBJ1-1; D possibly corresponds to TRBD1 (6 bases). V was cut by 6 bases and J by 6 bases, with 14 bases left in between. Germline CDR1 SGHTA, CDR2 FQGNSA. The CDR3 contains 13 residues. Together with reference TRBV7-2 and TRBJ1-1, the CDR3 gives the full variable domain: GAGVSQSPSNKVTEKGKDVELRCDPISGHTALYWYRQSLGQGLEFLIYFQGNSAPDKSGLPSDRFSAERTGGSVSTLTIQRTQQEDSAVYLCASRPDREAEAFFGQGTRLTVV.